Ten or more counts support the clone carrying this T cell receptor (beta chain). Its antigen remains unknown. Arm-PCR of CDR3 regions and iRepertoire HTBI primers were used to build TCR beta libraries. TCRdb fed the multiplex PCR reads into MiXCR, producing one record per CDR3 protein. The sample includes approximately 300,000 distinct CDR3 sequences, about 20% of them seen just once. The data derive from a study of regulatory T cells in long-lasting Graves disease. Study overall: Duration of antithyroid drug therapy among newly diagnosed Graves' patients was under 3 months.

Time point denoted: newly diagnosed GD, antithyroid drugs for less than 3 months. Researchers made the TCR library from RNA that was extracted from PBMCs. Findings of the study overall: There were preferences for TRBV28, TRBJ1-2 and TRBJ2-5 in persistent disease.

The CDR3 length is 14 residues. Germline CDR1 and CDR2: MNHEY and SVGEGT. The V and J ends lost 2 bases and 6 bases respectively, with 11 bases between them. The material was peripheral blood mononuclear cells (PBMCs), obtained at new diagnosis, from a patient treated with antithyroid drugs. The receptor was derived from a female donor with Graves disease. The genes are TRBV6-2 or TRBV6-3 and TRBJ1-5; possible D gene TRBD1, 6 bases. This CDR3 is CASSYEAGVQPQHF. CDR3 DNA sequence: TGTGCCAGCAGTTACGAGGCAGGGGTTCAGCCCCAGCATTTT.